Described below is a single TCR beta chain sequence and its context. This clonotype showed up many times. It has no known antigen specificity. Base-call qualities are not available, and no considerably larger clone is one nucleotide away. This sample is part of a study of T cells in Graves' hyperthyroidism and ophthalmopathy (dated by TCRdb to between 2018 and 2021). About the investigation overall: Peripheral blood samples were taken at initial diagnosis, before any treatment was given. To identify distinguishing TCR V-J signatures, a discovery cohort of about 100 patients was used, comprising some 45 with Graves' ophthalmopathy and around 60 with stable Graves' hyperthyroidism. Prospective prediction of ophthalmopathy was tested in an independent validation cohort of approximately 19 hyperthyroidism patients and 17 patients who later progressed to ophthalmopathy. For training and testing, the 100 or so patients in the discovery cohort were randomly divided in a 7:3 ratio. Thyroid tissue and blood T-cell repertoires from six Graves' hyperthyroidism patients were also compared in the study. Following sampling, methimazole starting at 30 mg daily was given to hyperthyroidism patients, and high-dose intravenous methylprednisolone was given to ophthalmopathy patients. TCR Vbeta CDR3 sequencing of some 140 peripheral blood samples (under 45 ophthalmopathy, around 80 hyperthyroidism and roughly 17 progressor patients) is reported in the paper.

In the ophthalmopathy patients, disease was moderately to severely active, with a Clinical Activity Score of 3 or more, a NOSPECS grade of 4 or more, and a duration of less than 3 months. The study excluded patients with uncontrolled infections, other autoimmune diseases, pregnancy or lactation. Diagnoses relied on clinical symptoms, serum thyroxine and TRAb, thyroid ultrasound and orbital computed tomography. PBMCs were separated from about 10 ml of fresh peripheral blood using Ficoll-Paque density gradient centrifugation. Total RNA was extracted using Trizol reagent, and RNA quality was assessed on an Agilent 2100 Bioanalyzer. V is trimmed back by 1 base and J by 2 bases, and the junction contains 15 bases that no gene match accounts for. The CDR1 and CDR2 encoded by the germline V gene are SGHRS and YFSETQ. From cysteine to phenylalanine, the CDR3 is 19 amino acids long. The DNA shown is the 57-base CDR3, in frame from base 1.

Amplification of TCR beta CDR3 regions was carried out from RNA transcripts. For the first round of RT-PCR on the TCR CDR3, the HTBI primer set was used together with the Qiagen OneStep RT-PCR kit. A second multiplex PCR round built the libraries, followed by size selection and purification. Sequencing of the libraries was done on an Illumina HiSeq2000 using paired-end 100 bp reads. The study's own analysis went as follows. SOAPnuke was used to process the raw data, removing reads that contained adapters or uncalled bases, had a mean Phred below 15, or lacked an exact match to the constant primer or identifier. High-quality paired reads were merged with COPE v1.2.5, and unique nucleotide sequences were defined as clonotypes. Clonotypes were aligned to IMGT TRBV, TRBD and TRBJ reference segments using MiTCR v1.1. The analysis was restricted to V-J combinations with a frequency above 0.0001, which together covered about 99% of the repertoires. The TCS score was defined as F50 (clonal expansion) divided by E x V (chaos), with BLOSUM62-based TCRdist calculated between CDR3 peptides within each V-J. Welch's t-statistics and random forest reduced 500 to 550 V-J features to about 12, which were used in a naive Bayes classifier (R e1071). TCRdb took the public reads, trimmed them with fastp at Q25, ran MiXCR for clone calling and kept in-frame beta chains. CDR3 protein sequences are deduplicated, and each keeps its most common genes and DNA. It is TCRdb's table, rather than the study itself, that gives the V and J calls and clone size. Counted in this sample were roughly 400,000 distinct CDR3 sequences; about 14% of them appeared once. The ten largest clones represent around 28% of the sample.

General study outcomes and caveats: No statistical method was used to set the sample size in advance, and investigators knew the group allocation. A model built on a 13 V-J signature distinguished ophthalmopathy from stable hyperthyroidism, reaching over 85% sensitivity and about 81% specificity in cross-validation and 80%/75% in testing. In validation, the model predicted progression to ophthalmopathy a median of around six months before onset, with roughly 71% sensitivity and almost 75% specificity. Most expanded thyroid clonotypes (frequency above 0.001) were also detected in blood, suggesting blood repertoires may reflect thyroid immune responses.

The chain couples TRBV5-1 to TRBJ2-3; 8 central nucleotides agree with TRBD1. The TCR originated in a man in his forties or fifties with Graves' ophthalmopathy. Sequences were obtained from blood. The DNA sequence reads TGCGCCAGCAGCTTGTTTTGGGGGAGACAGGGGAGAGACACAGATACGCAGTATTTT. The translation is CASSLFWGRQGRDTDTQYF.